Presented here are 28 T cell receptor beta chains from one specimen sequenced in a study of neurological immune-mediated disorders. In TCRdb, the 5' RACE reads were re-called with MiXCR into one record per CDR3 protein. The repertoire holds 25,000 to 30,000 distinct CDR3 sequences, with 6.6% as singletons. Source material: PBMCs. Receptors originate from a woman in her 50s in good health.

Only one count was recorded for this clonotype. The V and J genes are TRBV19 and TRBJ2-6, with D maybe TRBD1 (6 bases). Germline loops: CDR1 LNHDA, CDR2 SQIVND (reference sequence). The CDR3 has 15 amino acids. Trimming took off 2 bases at V and 2 bases at J, with 7 bases between the two ends. This CDR3 reads CASSIQGTGANVLTF. The CDR3 coding sequence is TGTGCCAGTAGTATACAGGGGACTGGGGCCAACGTCCTGACTTTC.

The sample holds many counts of this clonotype. This chain connects TRBV4-3 to TRBJ1-2; possibly TRBD1 for D (6 bases). V was trimmed by 5 bases and J by 5 bases, leaving 15 bases between them. CDR3 length equals 14 residues. Per the germline V gene, CDR1 is LGHNA and CDR2 is YSLEER. As DNA, the CDR3 is TGCGCCAGCAGCTTAAACAGGGCTAGGTATGGCTACACCTTC. Translating gives CASSLNRARYGYTF.

This clonotype was seen many times. The chain recombines TRBV10-2 with TRBJ2-1; tentative D call: TRBD2 (6 bases). The CDR3 is made up of 13 amino acids. Trimming took off 5 bases at V and 7 bases at J, with 12 bases between the two ends. The germline CDR1 and CDR2 sequences are WSHSY and SAAADI. CDR3 DNA sequence: TGCGCCAGCAGTAACCTTCGGGGGAATGAGCAGTTCTTC. Amino acid sequence: CASSNLRGNEQFF.

This clonotype was picked up many times. The chain combines TRBV20-1 with TRBJ2-4; TRBD1 agrees at 9 bases. Trimming removed 1 base from V and 1 base from J; junction bases left unmatched: 8. The CDR3 extends over 17 amino acids. From germline, CDR1 is DFQATT and CDR2 SNEGSKA (reference sequence). In nucleotides, the CDR3 is TGCAGTGCTAGAGGGGGACAGGGACCTCTCGCCAAAAACATTCAGTACTTC. Translated, it gives CSARGGQGPLAKNIQYF.

Ten or more counts support this clonotype. The V call is TRBV5-1, the J call TRBJ2-3; TRBD1 is a possible D gene (6 bases). CDR3 length: 14 amino acids. CDR1 and CDR2 from the germline V gene are SGHRS and YFSETQ. V dropped 0 bases and J dropped 4 bases, with 9 bases sitting between them. In DNA, the CDR3 is TGCGCCAGCAGCTTGGACAGGGCCCCAGATACGCAGTATTTT. It yields the protein CASSLDRAPDTQYF.

This clonotype is categorized as medium-sized (0.01 to 0.1%). V gene TRBV28 combines with J gene TRBJ2-1; 9 bases line up with TRBD2. J gave up 9 bases and V 6 bases, and 12 bases lay outside the gene matches. This CDR3 spans 15 amino acids. Germline lookup yields CDR1 MDHEN and CDR2 SYDVKM. In DNA, the CDR3 is TGTGCCAGCAGCCCTCGGGGTAGCGGGAGCGGTGAGCAGTTCTTC. It codes for CASSPRGSGSGEQFF.

This clonotype was counted at least ten times. This sequence joins TRBV20-1 and TRBJ2-5; 9 positions agree with TRBD2. The CDR3 contains 15 residues. The V segment lost 0 bases and the J segment 4 bases; nucleotides outside the gene matches: 6. In germline, CDR1 is DFQATT, CDR2 SNEGSKA (reference sequence). The CDR3 protein is CSARDGGTSLETQYF. The DNA for the CDR3 is TGCAGTGCTAGAGATGGCGGGACTAGCTTAGAGACCCAGTACTTC.

This clonotype was counted many times. This rearrangement joins TRBV5-6 to TRBJ2-3, with a tentative D call TRBD2 (6 bases). The germline gives CDR1 SGHDT, CDR2 YYEEEE. Trimming removed 7 bases from V and 3 bases from J, with 12 bases in between. The CDR3 is 13 amino acids. The CDR3: CASRREWTDTQYF. CDR3 DNA: TGTGCCAGCCGACGGGAGTGGACAGATACGCAGTATTTT. Together with reference TRBV5-6 and TRBJ2-3, the CDR3 gives the full variable domain: DAGVTQSPTHLIKTRGQQVTLRCSPKSGHDTVSWYQQALGQGPQFIFQYYEEEERQRGNFPDRFSGHQFPNYSSELNVNALLLGDSALYLCASRREWTDTQYFGPGTRLTVL.

This clonotype was observed many times. J is TRBJ2-1 and V is TRBV2; D ambiguous. Germline V CDR1 and CDR2: SNHLY, FYNNEI. This CDR3 is built from 13 residues. V lost 6 bases and J 10 bases, leaving 16 bases between the germline ends. DNA of the CDR3: TGTGCCAGCAGGCTCGAGTCACCCAAAGAGCAGTTCTTC. As protein: CASRLESPKEQFF.

This clonotype was seen at least ten times. V is TRBV20-1 and J is TRBJ1-3; D gene ambiguous. V was pared by 4 bases and J by 0 bases, with 13 bases between. This CDR3 has 15 amino acids. In germline, CDR1 is DFQATT, CDR2 SNEGSKA (reference sequence). The CDR3 loop is CSAIGGHFSGNTIYF. The CDR3 DNA is TGCAGTGCTATAGGAGGGCACTTCTCTGGAAACACCATATATTTT.

The table lists this clonotype with many counts. The chain joins TRBV20-1 to TRBJ1-1, with 7 bases matching TRBD1. Germline CDR1 reads DFQATT; CDR2 reads SNEGSKA (reference sequence). Trimming at V came to 2 bases and at J to 0 bases, leaving 3 bases not matched to a gene. This CDR3 comprises 14 residues. This CDR3 is CSARQGGMNTEAFF. The CDR3 DNA follows: TGCAGTGCTAGACAGGGGGGGATGAACACTGAAGCTTTCTTT.

This clonotype was seen many times. V and J are TRBV7-2 and TRBJ1-6, with 9 bases fitting TRBD1. V lost 4 bases, J lost 6 bases, and 4 bases stayed unmatched. The CDR3 covers 15 residues. Germline lookup yields CDR1 SGHTA and CDR2 FQGNSA. CDR3 protein: CASSSGQGSNSPLHF. CDR3 bases: TGTGCCAGCAGCTCTGGACAGGGGTCTAATTCACCCCTCCACTTT.

Many counts were recorded for this clonotype. The rearrangement uses TRBV12-3 or TRBV12-4 and TRBJ2-1; D is possibly TRBD1 (5 bases). CDR3 length equals 14 residues. The V end was cut by 3 bases, the J end by 6 bases, with 12 bases between. The CDR3 DNA reads TGTGCCAGCAGTTTCATGTGGCAGGGCAATGAGCAGTTCTTC. This codes for CASSFMWQGNEQFF.

This clonotype was picked up many times. The rearrangement uses TRBV20-1 and TRBJ1-2; D is unresolved. The germline CDR1 and CDR2 sequences are DFQATT and SNEGSKA (reference sequence). V dropped 6 bases and J dropped 8 bases, with 25 bases sitting between them. This CDR3 comprises 15 residues. CDR3 sequence: CSASDGGWQLVGYTF. Here the CDR3 DNA reads TGCAGTGCCTCGGATGGTGGTTGGCAGCTCGTCGGCTACACCTTC.

As concerns this clonotype: Compared with germline, one end of the junction differs, possibly owing to a read error. V usage is TRBV7-2 and J usage is TRBJ2-2; D is undetermined. The CDR3 consists of 12 residues. Germline V gene lookup returns CDR1 SGHTA and CDR2 FQGNSA. The chain's CDR3 is CACSHYTGELFF. CDR3 sequence (DNA): TGTGCCTGCAGCCACTACACCGGGGAGCTGTTTTTT.

The table lists this clonotype with many counts. The V call is TRBV20-1, the J call TRBJ1-4; 7 bases match TRBD1. V shed 4 bases and J 0 bases; nucleotides not matched to a gene: 8. In germline, CDR1 is DFQATT, CDR2 SNEGSKA (reference sequence). The CDR3 contains 16 residues. The CDR3 nucleotides read TGCAGTGCTACCGGACAGGACCTCGCAACTAATGAAAAACTGTTTTTT. It translates to CSATGQDLATNEKLFF.

At least ten counts were recorded for this clonotype. The chain carries TRBV7-2 and TRBJ2-5; tentatively, D is TRBD1 (6 bases). V lost 5 bases, J lost 5 bases, and 21 bases lay in between. The CDR3 covers 16 residues. Germline assignment: CDR1 SGHTA and CDR2 FQGNSA. CDR3 in amino acids: CASSQGSGGSIETQYF. CDR3 nucleotide sequence: TGTGCCAGCAGCCAGGGGAGTGGTGGCAGTATCGAGACCCAGTACTTC.

This clonotype was counted ten times or more. This chain joins TRBV15 and TRBJ1-4; 7 nucleotides match TRBD1. The V segment lost 3 bases and the J segment 7 bases; nucleotides outside the gene matches: 5. The CDR3 loop spans 14 amino acids. Germline loops: CDR1 LNHNV, CDR2 YYDKDF (reference sequence). The CDR3 nucleotides read TGTGCCACCAGCAGGAACAGGGGTGGTGAAAAACTGTTTTTT. Protein: CATSRNRGGEKLFF.

This clonotype was seen many times. V is TRBV6-6 and J is TRBJ1-3, with a tentative D call TRBD1 (5 bases). The CDR3 loop spans 17 amino acids. Deletions cut 2 bases from V and 0 bases from J, with 14 bases between. Germline V gene data show CDR1 as MNHNY and CDR2 as SVGAGI (reference sequence). This CDR3 reads CASSYGGTGPSGNTIYF. The DNA of the CDR3 is TGTGCCAGCAGTTACGGTGGGACGGGCCCCTCTGGAAACACCATATATTTT.

This clonotype was counted ten times or more. The gene calls are TRBV28 and TRBJ2-7; TRBD1 matches 11 bases. This CDR3 is 16 amino acids long. The junction had 9 bases not matched to a gene; V was cut back by 3 bases and J by 5 bases. Per germline, CDR1 MDHEN and CDR2 SYDVKM. Here the CDR3 reads CASSLAGTGGWNEQYF. Written as DNA, the CDR3 is TGTGCCAGCAGTTTGGCGGGGACAGGGGGGTGGAACGAGCAGTACTTC.

Many counts were recorded for this clonotype. This rearrangement joins TRBV6-6 to TRBJ1-3; no clear D. Between the trimmed V and J ends, which lost 0 bases and 0 bases, there was a span of 9 bases. The CDR3 is 16 residues long. CDR1 is MNHNY and CDR2 is SVGAGI in the germline V gene (reference sequence). CDR3: CASSYSPSLSGNTIYF. The CDR3 DNA is TGTGCCAGCAGTTACTCTCCCAGCCTCTCTGGAAACACCATATATTTT.

This clonotype was observed at least ten times. J is TRBJ2-7 and V is TRBV3-1, with D uncertain. CDR3 length equals 11 residues. Germline V CDR1 and CDR2: LGHDT, YNNKEL (reference sequence). V was pared by 3 bases and J by 5 bases, with 5 bases between. The CDR3 loop reads CASSHLDEQYF. DNA for the CDR3: TGTGCCAGCAGCCATTTGGACGAGCAGTACTTC.

Ten or more counts support this clonotype. This sequence joins TRBV3-1 and TRBJ2-1; maybe TRBD2 (5 bases). The CDR3 totals 15 residues. The germline V gene encodes CDR1 LGHDT and CDR2 YNNKEL (reference sequence). V gave up 3 bases and J gave up 2 bases, with 11 bases separating them. The CDR3 is CASSQGREPYNEQFF. The CDR3 DNA is TGTGCCAGCAGCCAGGGTCGGGAACCCTACAATGAGCAGTTCTTC.

This clonotype was recorded many times. The chain employs TRBV5-1 and TRBJ2-1, with 8 bases matching TRBD2. This CDR3 comprises 12 residues. The trim removed 5 bases at V and 12 bases at J, leaving 7 bases unmatched. CDR1 SGHRS and CDR2 YFSETQ come from the germline V gene. This CDR3 is CASSEGREGQFF. The CDR3 region has the DNA TGCGCCAGCAGTGAGGGCCGGGAGGGGCAGTTCTTC.

This clonotype was found many times. This chain connects TRBV7-9 to TRBJ2-4; D is perhaps TRBD1 (6 bases). The V gene's germline CDR1 is SEHNR and CDR2 FQNEAQ (reference sequence). With 1 base removed from V and 0 bases from J, the gap between germline ends came to 10 bases. The CDR3 has 16 residues. The CDR3 is CASSLGTAIAKNIQYF. The DNA for the CDR3 is TGTGCCAGCAGCTTAGGGACAGCTATAGCCAAAAACATTCAGTACTTC.

The table lists this clonotype with many counts. The V and J genes are TRBV20-1 and TRBJ1-3, with D unresolved. CDR1 and CDR2 from the germline V gene are DFQATT and SNEGSKA (reference sequence). This CDR3 contains 13 residues. Deletions cut 6 bases from V and 2 bases from J, with 11 bases between. CDR3 sequence (DNA): TGCAGTGCCCTCGGAATTACTGGAAACACCATATATTTT. It encodes CSALGITGNTIYF.

There are many counts of this clonotype. The chain links TRBV28 to TRBJ2-7, with TRBD1 matching over 9 bases. The germline gives CDR1 MDHEN, CDR2 SYDVKM. V shed 11 bases, J shed 7 bases, and the junction held 12 bases outside the gene matches. The CDR3 sequence is 13 residues long. In DNA, the CDR3 is TGTGCCGGGTCGAACAGGGGGCCATATGAGCAGTACTTC. Its protein product is CAGSNRGPYEQYF.

At least ten counts were recorded for this clonotype. The chain joins TRBV20-1 to TRBJ1-1; maybe TRBD1 (5 bases). CDR3 length: 13 amino acids. The V and J ends lost 5 bases and 0 bases respectively, with 10 bases between them. Germline values: CDR1 DFQATT, CDR2 SNEGSKA (reference sequence). The CDR3 DNA is TGCAGTGCTCAGGGCCACATGAACACTGAAGCTTTCTTT. This encodes CSAQGHMNTEAFF.